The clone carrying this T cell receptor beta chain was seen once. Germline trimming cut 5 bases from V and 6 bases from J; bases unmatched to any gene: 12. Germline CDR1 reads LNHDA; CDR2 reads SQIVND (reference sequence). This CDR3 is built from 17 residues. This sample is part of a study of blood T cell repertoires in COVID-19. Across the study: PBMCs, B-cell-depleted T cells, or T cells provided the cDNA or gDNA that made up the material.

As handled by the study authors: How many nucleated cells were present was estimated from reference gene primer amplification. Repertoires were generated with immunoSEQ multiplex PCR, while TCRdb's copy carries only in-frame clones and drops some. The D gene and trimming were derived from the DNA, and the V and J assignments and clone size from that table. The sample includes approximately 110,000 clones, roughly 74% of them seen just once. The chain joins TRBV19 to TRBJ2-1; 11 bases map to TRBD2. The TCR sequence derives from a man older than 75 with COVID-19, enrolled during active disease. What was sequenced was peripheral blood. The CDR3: CASSWEVTSGSRNEQFF. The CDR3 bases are TGTGCCAGTAGTTGGGAGGTTACTAGCGGGAGTCGCAATGAGCAGTTCTTC.